Listed here is a single T cell receptor (beta chain). This record belongs to a study of blood T cell repertoires in COVID-19. For the study at large: Some COVID-19 samples were acute and others convalescent; all came from the United States, Italy and Spain.

Trimming at V came to 6 bases and at J to 6 bases, leaving 6 bases not matched to a gene. This CDR3 contains 14 residues. Germline V gene lookup returns CDR1 LNHDA and CDR2 SQIVND (reference sequence). In the original analysis: The assay estimated nucleated cells by amplifying reference gene primers. Measured with immunoSEQ multiplex PCR; TCRdb has only the in-frame clones, and not every one. V and J calls and clone size are those listed in that table; D and trimming were worked out from the DNA. This sample has some 110,000 clones, with roughly 84% found just once. This sequence originates from a man aged 35 to 55 with acute or convalescent COVID-19. This chain joins TRBV19 and TRBJ1-1; 11 nucleotides line up with TRBD1. Specimen: peripheral blood. The CDR3 region has the DNA TGTGCCAGTAGCCCCGGACAGGGGGCCCCTGAAGCTTTCTTT. This encodes CASSPGQGAPEAFF.